This is a list of T cell receptor beta chains from one sample in a study of cytomegalovirus exposure and HLA in healthy donors. Data came from immunoSEQ multiplex PCR; TCRdb stores just in-frame clones and leaves some out. This sample yields about 94,000 clones, of which about 62% are seen a single time; around 4% belongs to the top ten. Specimen: PBMCs. All receptors derive from a man aged 25 to 40 in good health and CMV-seronegative. CDR3s include the opening cysteine and the closing phenylalanine or tryptophan. Fields, in order: D gene, clone size, J gene, V gene, CDR3 DNA, CDR3 protein. The D gene is left open where the match is weak. Only part of the rows carry a size: once, few, many, or a class if the clone is expanded.

d_call: .
clone_size: .
j_call: TRBJ2-7
v_call: TRBV11-3
cdr3_nt: TGTGCCAGCAGCTTAGATTGGAGGCACGAGCAGTACTTC
cdr3_aa: CASSLDWRHEQYF

d_call: TRBD1
clone_size: .
j_call: TRBJ2-7
v_call: TRBV7-6
cdr3_nt: TGTGCCAGCAGCCCAGGACAGGGAGGCTCCGAGCAGTACTTC
cdr3_aa: CASSPGQGGSEQYF

d_call: .
clone_size: .
j_call: TRBJ2-4
v_call: TRBV7-9
cdr3_nt: TGTGCCAGCAGCTTAGGTGGTTTGGAGAACATTCAGTACTTC
cdr3_aa: CASSLGGLENIQYF

d_call: .
clone_size: .
j_call: TRBJ1-4
v_call: TRBV18
cdr3_nt: TGTGCCAGCTCACCAGGGACTACTGGGGAAAAACTGTTTTTT
cdr3_aa: CASSPGTTGEKLFF

d_call: TRBD1
clone_size: .
j_call: TRBJ1-2
v_call: TRBV10-2
cdr3_nt: TGCGCCAGCAGCGAGGACAGGGGGCTTCACTATGGCTACACCTTC
cdr3_aa: CASSEDRGLHYGYTF

d_call: TRBD2
clone_size: .
j_call: TRBJ2-3
v_call: TRBV19
cdr3_nt: TGTGCCAGTAGTAAAGCGGGGGGGCCTGCAGATACGCAGTATTTT
cdr3_aa: CASSKAGGPADTQYF

d_call: TRBD1
clone_size: .
j_call: TRBJ2-7
v_call: TRBV6-6
cdr3_nt: TGTGCCAGCAGCCGGACAGGGCTCTACGAGCAGTACTTC
cdr3_aa: CASSRTGLYEQYF

d_call: .
clone_size: few
j_call: TRBJ2-5
v_call: TRBV7-8
cdr3_nt: TGTGCCAGCAGCTTAGCGCCGGGGGCGGGGGCCCAGTACTTC
cdr3_aa: CASSLAPGAGAQYF

d_call: TRBD2
clone_size: .
j_call: TRBJ2-2
v_call: TRBV18
cdr3_nt: TGTGCCAGCTCACGCCAGACTAGCGGCGCGAACACCGGGGAGCTGTTTTTT
cdr3_aa: CASSRQTSGANTGELFF

d_call: .
clone_size: .
j_call: TRBJ2-7
v_call: TRBV5-6
cdr3_nt: TGTGCCAGCAGCCGGTCCTACGAGCAGTACTTC
cdr3_aa: CASSRSYEQYF

d_call: .
clone_size: .
j_call: TRBJ1-6
v_call: TRBV10-1
cdr3_nt: TGCGCCAGCGGTAGAAAGAAGGGTCTCGGGACAAATGCTTCACCCCTCCACTTT
cdr3_aa: CASGRKKGLGTNASPLHF

d_call: .
clone_size: few
j_call: TRBJ2-2
v_call: TRBV6-1
cdr3_nt: TGTGCCAGCAGCAGGGGACAGAACACCGGGGAGCTGTTTTTT
cdr3_aa: CASSRGQNTGELFF

d_call: TRBD1
clone_size: once
j_call: TRBJ1-2
v_call: TRBV15
cdr3_nt: TGTGCCACCAGCCGCCCGGGGACAGTCTATGGCTACACCTTC
cdr3_aa: CATSRPGTVYGYTF

d_call: .
clone_size: .
j_call: TRBJ2-5
v_call: TRBV5-6
cdr3_nt: TGTGCCAGCAGCTATACAGAACAAGAGACCCAGTACTTC
cdr3_aa: CASSYTEQETQYF

d_call: .
clone_size: .
j_call: TRBJ2-7
v_call: TRBV5-4
cdr3_nt: TGTGCCAGCAGCTCCTCCTTGACAGAGACGAGGAACTTC
cdr3_aa: CASSSSLTETRNF

d_call: .
clone_size: .
j_call: TRBJ2-4
v_call: TRBV5-4
cdr3_nt: TGTGCCAGCAGCGGGCCGGGAATGGAAAACATTCAGTACTTC
cdr3_aa: CASSGPGMENIQYF

d_call: TRBD2
clone_size: .
j_call: TRBJ2-5
v_call: TRBV5-1
cdr3_nt: TGCGCCAGCAGCTTGGCCCCGGGACTAGGGGGGGAGACCCAGTACTTC
cdr3_aa: CASSLAPGLGGETQYF

d_call: .
clone_size: .
j_call: TRBJ1-2
v_call: TRBV18
cdr3_nt: TGTGCCAGCTCGGGAGATTTGGGCTACACCTTC
cdr3_aa: CASSGDLGYTF

d_call: .
clone_size: .
j_call: TRBJ2-6
v_call: TRBV27
cdr3_nt: TGTGCCAGCAGTATCCTCTACAACGTCCTGACTTTC
cdr3_aa: CASSILYNVLTF

d_call: TRBD1
clone_size: .
j_call: TRBJ2-1
v_call: TRBV7-2
cdr3_nt: TGTGCCAGCAGCCGAGGTGGACAGGTTGTAAGTGAGCAGTTCTTC
cdr3_aa: CASSRGGQVVSEQFF

d_call: TRBD1
clone_size: .
j_call: TRBJ2-7
v_call: TRBV19
cdr3_nt: TGTGCCAGTAGTCCAGGGACAGGTTCTTCGTACGAGCAGTACTTC
cdr3_aa: CASSPGTGSSYEQYF

d_call: TRBD2
clone_size: .
j_call: TRBJ2-3
v_call: TRBV10-3
cdr3_nt: TGTGCCATCAGGGAGGAGCGGGAGGGCACAGATACGCAGTATTTT
cdr3_aa: CAIREEREGTDTQYF

d_call: .
clone_size: .
j_call: TRBJ2-1
v_call: TRBV7-2
cdr3_nt: TGTGCCAGCAGCCCACGTGGCAGCAATACTAACAATGAGCAGTTCTTC
cdr3_aa: CASSPRGSNTNNEQFF

d_call: TRBD1
clone_size: .
j_call: TRBJ2-1
v_call: TRBV6-5
cdr3_nt: TGTGCCAGCAGCCAAGGGACAGGGGGTTACAATGAGCAGTTCTTC
cdr3_aa: CASSQGTGGYNEQFF

d_call: .
clone_size: .
j_call: TRBJ2-1
v_call: TRBV30
cdr3_nt: TGTGCCTGGACCGGGACATCGTCCTACAATGAGCAGTTCTTC
cdr3_aa: CAWTGTSSYNEQFF

d_call: .
clone_size: .
j_call: TRBJ2-5
v_call: TRBV5-1
cdr3_nt: TGCGCCAGCAGCTTAGACATCCAAGAGACCCAGTACTTC
cdr3_aa: CASSLDIQETQYF

d_call: .
clone_size: few
j_call: TRBJ1-1
v_call: TRBV5-5
cdr3_nt: TGTGCCAGCAGCTTGGTAGGGGGGAACACTGAAGCTTTCTTT
cdr3_aa: CASSLVGGNTEAFF

d_call: .
clone_size: once
j_call: TRBJ1-1
v_call: TRBV7-8
cdr3_nt: TGTGCCAGCAGCTTAGGAACAGGCCCTACTGAAGCTTTCTTT
cdr3_aa: CASSLGTGPTEAFF

d_call: TRBD2
clone_size: .
j_call: TRBJ2-3
v_call: TRBV18
cdr3_nt: TGTGCCAGCTCACCAGTACTAGCGGCCCGAGATACGCAGTATTTT
cdr3_aa: CASSPVLAARDTQYF

d_call: TRBD1
clone_size: .
j_call: TRBJ1-2
v_call: TRBV10-3
cdr3_nt: TGTGCCATCAGTGAGTCGCCAGGGGGACAGGGGTTCAACTATGGCTACACCTTC
cdr3_aa: CAISESPGGQGFNYGYTF

d_call: TRBD1
clone_size: .
j_call: TRBJ1-2
v_call: TRBV6-1
cdr3_nt: TGTGCCAGCAGTCGGGACAGGGCGAGCTATGGCTACACCTTC
cdr3_aa: CASSRDRASYGYTF

d_call: .
clone_size: .
j_call: TRBJ2-1
v_call: TRBV28
cdr3_nt: TGTGCCAGCAGTTTCGAGGGTGAGCAGTTCTTC
cdr3_aa: CASSFEGEQFF

d_call: .
clone_size: .
j_call: TRBJ2-6
v_call: TRBV11-2
cdr3_nt: TGTGCCAGCAGCCCCGACGGGTCCGGCGTCGCTGGGGCCAACGTCCTGACTTTC
cdr3_aa: CASSPDGSGVAGANVLTF

d_call: .
clone_size: few
j_call: TRBJ2-3
v_call: TRBV15
cdr3_nt: TGTGCCACCAGCATGGATGAGGAGCCCACAGATACGCAGTATTTT
cdr3_aa: CATSMDEEPTDTQYF

d_call: TRBD1
clone_size: .
j_call: TRBJ1-4
v_call: TRBV5-1
cdr3_nt: TGCGCCAGCAGCTTTGACAGGGGAGCTAATGAAAAACTGTTTTTT
cdr3_aa: CASSFDRGANEKLFF

d_call: TRBD2
clone_size: once
j_call: TRBJ2-7
v_call: TRBV9
cdr3_nt: TGTGCCAGCAGCGTAGGGACTAGCGGTACCTACGAGCAGTACTTC
cdr3_aa: CASSVGTSGTYEQYF

d_call: TRBD1
clone_size: few
j_call: TRBJ2-2
v_call: TRBV4-2
cdr3_nt: TGTGCCAGCAGCCAAGACCCGACAGGGGGCTGGTCCGGGGAGCTGTTTTTT
cdr3_aa: CASSQDPTGGWSGELFF

d_call: .
clone_size: few
j_call: TRBJ1-5
v_call: TRBV30
cdr3_nt: TGTGCCTGGAGTGTGCAGGGTTATCAGCCCCAGCATTTT
cdr3_aa: CAWSVQGYQPQHF

d_call: TRBD1
clone_size: .
j_call: TRBJ1-2
v_call: TRBV5-1
cdr3_nt: TGCGCCAGCAGCCCCGGGACAGGGACTAACTATGGCTACACCTTC
cdr3_aa: CASSPGTGTNYGYTF

d_call: TRBD1
clone_size: .
j_call: TRBJ1-1
v_call: TRBV6-1
cdr3_nt: TGTGCCAGCAGTGAAGAACAGGGGGCGCCGGACACTGAAGCTTTCTTT
cdr3_aa: CASSEEQGAPDTEAFF

d_call: TRBD1
clone_size: .
j_call: TRBJ2-3
v_call: TRBV15
cdr3_nt: TGTGCCACCAGCAGAGGACAGGGCGACACAGATACGCAGTATTTT
cdr3_aa: CATSRGQGDTDTQYF

d_call: .
clone_size: .
j_call: TRBJ1-5
v_call: TRBV5-5
cdr3_nt: TGTGCCAGCAGTCGATCGTCCCTTCGGGGAGATCAGCCCCAGCATTTT
cdr3_aa: CASSRSSLRGDQPQHF

d_call: TRBD2
clone_size: once
j_call: TRBJ2-2
v_call: TRBV2
cdr3_nt: TGTGCCAGCAGTGAACCCCGTGGTAGCGGGGGGACCGCGAACACCGGGGAGCTGTTTTTT
cdr3_aa: CASSEPRGSGGTANTGELFF

d_call: .
clone_size: .
j_call: TRBJ1-4
v_call: TRBV5-1
cdr3_nt: TGCGCCAGCAGCTTGGGGGGAGGAGAAAAACTGTTTTTT
cdr3_aa: CASSLGGGEKLFF

d_call: TRBD1
clone_size: .
j_call: TRBJ2-2
v_call: TRBV29-1
cdr3_nt: TGCAGCGTTAGGGCCAGGGGGCTTAACACCGGGGAGCTGTTTTTT
cdr3_aa: CSVRARGLNTGELFF

d_call: TRBD1
clone_size: .
j_call: TRBJ2-1
v_call: TRBV5-1
cdr3_nt: TGCGCCAGCAGCCTGGACAGGGGCGCCAACAATGAGCAGTTCTTC
cdr3_aa: CASSLDRGANNEQFF

d_call: .
clone_size: .
j_call: TRBJ1-2
v_call: TRBV28
cdr3_nt: TGTGCCAGCAGTTTGCAGGGCTTCGGCTATGGCTACACCTTC
cdr3_aa: CASSLQGFGYGYTF

d_call: .
clone_size: .
j_call: TRBJ2-7
v_call: TRBV7-2
cdr3_nt: TGTGCCAGCAGCTTCCTGTACGAGCAGTACTTC
cdr3_aa: CASSFLYEQYF

d_call: .
clone_size: .
j_call: TRBJ1-5
v_call: TRBV7-9
cdr3_nt: TGTGCCAGCAGCTTAGACCCGGTGGGCAGGGCTGATCAGCCCCAGCATTTT
cdr3_aa: CASSLDPVGRADQPQHF